Listed here are 31 T cell receptor beta chains from one sample, sequenced in a study of T cell repertoires in cytomegalovirus infection. MiXCR was run by TCRdb on the reads, yielding one entry per CDR3 protein. Of fewer than 300,000 distinct CDR3 sequences in the sample, 25% were seen once. Sequences were obtained from PBMCs. The receptors were sampled from a human donor in good health (CMV status not recorded). Some clones in this sample may be carry-over from other donors' samples.

There are a few counts of this clonotype. This sequence joins TRBV29-1 and TRBJ2-5, with D perhaps matching TRBD2 (6 bases). Trimming shortened V by 4 bases and J by 5 bases, and 17 bases separated the two germline ends. Per germline, CDR1 SQVTM and CDR2 ANQGSEA. This CDR3 has 14 residues. The CDR3 DNA reads as TGCAGCGTTGCTACCCTTCGGGGGTCCGAGACCCAGTACTTC. It translates to CSVATLRGSETQYF.

This chain connects TRBV19 to TRBJ2-5; 8 bases are shared with TRBD2. The CDR3 has 15 residues. V was clipped by 5 bases and J by 5 bases; unmatched bases: 10. Germline CDR1 and CDR2: LNHDA and SQIVND (reference sequence). This CDR3 reads CASSPRGGTGETQYF. In DNA form, the CDR3 reads TGTGCCAGTAGTCCCCGGGGGGGGACGGGGGAGACCCAGTACTTC.

The chain combines TRBV6-1 with TRBJ2-7; TRBD1 might be the D (5 bases). The CDR3 is 16 residues long. V gave up 6 bases and J gave up 0 bases, with 18 bases separating them. From germline, CDR1 is MNHNS and CDR2 SASEGT. The CDR3 spells CASRVIRDRASYEQYF. Here the CDR3 DNA reads TGTGCCAGCAGAGTCATCCGAGACAGAGCCTCCTACGAGCAGTACTTC.

This clonotype was recorded at least ten times. The chain combines TRBV6-1 with TRBJ2-4, with TRBD2 identical over 14 bases. This CDR3 spans 16 amino acids. Germline V gene lookup returns CDR1 MNHNS and CDR2 SASEGT. V trimming: 7 bases; J trimming: 8 bases; junction bases outside the gene matches: 10. The CDR3 DNA reads as TGTGCCAGCACCGGAGGGACTAGCGGGAGCCAGTACATTCAGTACTTC. Translation: CASTGGTSGSQYIQYF.

In this sample, this clonotype turned up once. V usage is TRBV7-8 and J usage is TRBJ2-1; 8 positions agree with TRBD2. Germline V CDR1 and CDR2: SGHVS, FQNEAQ. This CDR3 spans 18 amino acids. Losses at the gene ends were 1 base for V and 3 bases for J; bases not matched to a gene: 11. The CDR3, as DNA: TGTGCCAGCAGCTTAGAGGGATCAGCGGGAGTTCTCTACAATGAGCAGTTCTTC. Amino acids: CASSLEGSAGVLYNEQFF.

The V call is TRBV11-2, the J call TRBJ1-1, with D tentatively TRBD1 (5 bases). With 3 bases removed from V and 8 bases from J, the gap between germline ends came to 16 bases. The CDR3 runs 14 residues. The germline V gene encodes CDR1 SGHAT and CDR2 FQNNGV. The CDR3 region is CASSLSPRAPEAFF. The CDR3 DNA sequence: TGTGCCAGCAGCTTGTCCCCCAGGGCGCCCGAAGCTTTCTTT.

The sample holds many counts of this clonotype. The V call is TRBV7-2, the J call TRBJ2-7; TRBD2 matches 12 bases. With 6 bases clipped from V and 4 bases from J, the junction kept 16 bases outside the gene matches. The CDR3 runs 18 residues. Germline-derived CDR1 and CDR2 are SGHTA and FQGNSA. CDR3 bases: TGTGCCAGCAGTTCTACCCGCCAGACTAGCGGGAGAGGTTACGAGCAGTACTTC. Translating it yields CASSSTRQTSGRGYEQYF.

The chain employs TRBV7-2 and TRBJ2-7; possibly TRBD2 for D (6 bases). Germline V gene sequence: CDR1 SGHTA, CDR2 FQGNSA. V was pared by 2 bases and J by 0 bases, with 11 bases between. CDR3 size: 15 residues. The CDR3, as DNA: TGTGCCAGCAGCTTATCGGCGGGACGCTCCTACGAGCAGTACTTC. Translated, it gives CASSLSAGRSYEQYF.

This clonotype has just a few counts. The V gene is TRBV4-1, the J gene TRBJ2-1, with D unclear. V was pared by 0 bases and J by 3 bases, with 3 bases between. The CDR3 has 13 residues. Germline lookup yields CDR1 MGHRA and CDR2 YSYEKL. The CDR3 DNA is TGCGCCAGCAGCCAAGATGACTACAATGAGCAGTTCTTC. Its translation is CASSQDDYNEQFF.

This clonotype occurred a few times. The chain combines TRBV29-1 with TRBJ1-2; tentative D call: TRBD1 (6 bases). Germline V CDR1 and CDR2: SQVTM, ANQGSEA. Between the trimmed V and J ends, which lost 3 bases and 3 bases, there was a span of 17 bases. This CDR3 has 15 residues. CDR3 residues: CSVDGSGGPYYGYTF. The DNA of the CDR3 is TGCAGCGTTGATGGATCGGGGGGCCCATACTATGGCTACACCTTC.

This clonotype occurred many times. The chain links TRBV28 to TRBJ1-4; 9 bases fit TRBD1. The CDR3 consists of 16 residues. Germline V gives CDR1 MDHEN, CDR2 SYDVKM. V was pared by 5 bases and J by 4 bases, with 8 bases of the junction left unmatched. The CDR3 DNA reads TGTGCCAGCAGTACACCCCGGACAGGGGTTAATGAAAAACTGTTTTTT. Translated, it gives CASSTPRTGVNEKLFF. Variable domain in full (rest from reference TRBV28 and TRBJ1-4): DVKVTQSSRYLVKRTGEKVFLECVQDMDHENMFWYRQDPGLGLRLIYFSYDVKMKEKGDIPEGYSVSREKKERFSLILESASTNQTSMYLCASSTPRTGVNEKLFFGSGTQLSVL.

Concerning this clonotype itself: A much larger clone sits a single nucleotide away, making a read error possible. The rearrangement uses TRBV7-2 and TRBJ2-5; 10 bases are shared with TRBD2. The CDR3 totals 17 residues. Trimming took 1 base from V and 5 from J; bases not matched to a gene: 10. Germline values: CDR1 SGHTA, CDR2 FQGNSA. In DNA, the CDR3 is TGTGCCAGCAGCTTAGTTGGCAGTAGCGGGAGGCAGGAGACCCAGTACTTC. Its protein product is CASSLVGSSGRQETQYF.

This clonotype has at least ten counts. CDR3 sequence reads: CASSTGVAGQLFF. CDR3 bases: TGTGCCAGCAGCACCGGAGTAGCGGGGCAGTTGTTCTTC. The rearrangement uses TRBV11-2 and TRBJ2-1; 8 bases are shared with TRBD2. J lost 15 bases, V lost 5 bases, and 12 bases had no gene match. This CDR3 has 13 residues. Germline V gene data show CDR1 as SGHAT and CDR2 as FQNNGV.

This chain links TRBV20-1 with TRBJ2-1, with 10 nucleotides matching TRBD2. After removal of 0 bases from V and 4 bases from J, the junction contained 6 bases not matched to a gene. CDR1 is DFQATT and CDR2 is SNEGSKA in the germline V gene (reference sequence). There are 16 residues in the CDR3. This chain's CDR3 is CSARDTLAGDYNEQFF. The DNA of the CDR3 is TGCAGTGCTAGAGATACCCTAGCGGGAGATTACAATGAGCAGTTCTTC.

The chain carries TRBV7-9 and TRBJ2-1; D not certain. Deletions cut 5 bases from V and 4 bases from J, with 9 bases between. CDR1 SEHNR and CDR2 FQNEAQ come from the germline V gene (reference sequence). This CDR3 comprises 13 residues. The CDR3 sequence is CASSPFSYNEQFF. Here the CDR3 DNA reads TGTGCCAGCAGCCCATTCTCGTACAATGAGCAGTTCTTC.

This clonotype was picked up a small number of times. The chain recombines TRBV4-3 with TRBJ1-4; D not certain. V shed 6 bases and J shed 6 bases, with 17 bases lying between them. CDR3 length equals 15 residues. The V gene's germline CDR1 is LGHNA and CDR2 YSLEER. The CDR3 nucleotides read TGCGCCAGCAGAAAAGATTGGCCACCTGATGAAAAACTGTTTTTT. The encoded protein is CASRKDWPPDEKLFF.

This clonotype was counted between two and nine times. The J gene is TRBJ2-3, the V gene TRBV7-3, with D possibly TRBD2 on 6 matching bases. The CDR3 is 14 residues long. V lost 5 bases, J lost 2 bases, and 11 bases lay in between. CDR1 SGHTA and CDR2 FQGTGA come from the germline V gene. CDR3 residues: CASSPRGNTDTQYF. The DNA of the CDR3 is TGTGCCAGCAGCCCCCGGGGGAACACAGATACGCAGTATTTT.

This clonotype was counted between two and nine times. The chain carries TRBV7-6 and TRBJ1-3, with D tentatively TRBD1 (6 bases). In germline, CDR1 is SGHVS, CDR2 FNYEAQ. V gave up 2 bases and J gave up 2 bases, with 13 bases separating them. There are 16 residues in the CDR3. The CDR3 sequence is CASSLNREITGNTIYF. As DNA, the CDR3 is TGTGCCAGCAGCTTAAACAGGGAAATAACTGGAAACACCATATATTTT.

There are a few counts of this clonotype. This chain connects TRBV20-1 to TRBJ2-1; the match to TRBD2 covers 12 bases. Germline assignment: CDR1 DFQATT and CDR2 SNEGSKA (reference sequence). Trimming at V came to 0 bases and at J to 9 bases, leaving 9 bases not matched to a gene. CDR3 size: 16 residues. The CDR3 reads CSARDPGLAGWVEQFF. CDR3 nucleotides: TGCAGTGCTAGAGATCCAGGACTAGCGGGGTGGGTTGAGCAGTTCTTC.

This clonotype was seen at least ten times. The chain carries TRBV7-2 and TRBJ1-2, with D maybe TRBD1 (6 bases). Trimming removed 4 bases at V and 4 bases at J, with 16 bases between. The CDR3 runs 15 residues. Germline V gene lookup returns CDR1 SGHTA and CDR2 FQGNSA. DNA for the CDR3: TGTGCCAGCAGCTCCCCCGCCCAGGGGAGCTATGGCTACACCTTC. Its translation: CASSSPAQGSYGYTF.

The chain joins TRBV7-9 to TRBJ2-7; the D is unclear. The V end was cut by 3 bases, the J end by 4 bases, with 13 bases between. The V gene's germline CDR1 is SEHNR and CDR2 FQNEAQ (reference sequence). This CDR3 region has 14 residues. The CDR3 is CASSFTLMGYEQYF. CDR3 nucleotides: TGTGCCAGCAGCTTCACCCTCATGGGATACGAGCAGTACTTC.

This clonotype was seen only a few times. The CDR3 DNA is TGTGCCAGCAGTGAATATCGGCTAGCGGGGGGTACAGATACGCAGTATTTT. The encoded protein is CASSEYRLAGGTDTQYF. The V call is TRBV2, the J call TRBJ2-3, with 11 bases that match TRBD2. The V and J ends lost 2 bases and 3 bases, in that order; junction bases with no gene match: 7. From germline, CDR1 is SNHLY and CDR2 FYNNEI. The CDR3 is made up of 17 amino acids.

The chain uses TRBV28 and TRBJ1-1; D not resolved. The V gene lost 2 bases and the J gene lost 8 bases, with 9 bases spanning the gap. The CDR3 is 12 residues long. Germline V lookup: CDR1 MDHEN, CDR2 SYDVKM. In nucleotides, the CDR3 is TGTGCCAGCAGTTTAGAGTCACCAGAAGCTTTCTTT. Its translation: CASSLESPEAFF.

The V call is TRBV4-2, the J call TRBJ2-7; D possibly uses TRBD1 or TRBD2 (5 bases each). V lost 0 bases and J lost 7, with 16 bases in between. Germline V gives CDR1 LGHNA, CDR2 YNFKEQ. CDR3 length: 15 residues. The CDR3 is CASSQDRAVWGEQYF. CDR3 bases: TGTGCCAGCAGCCAAGACCGGGCCGTCTGGGGGGAGCAGTACTTC.

The chain uses TRBV7-9 and TRBJ2-5, with D perhaps matching TRBD1 or TRBD2 (6 bases each). This CDR3 has 15 amino acids. Trimming took 3 bases from V and 4 from J, leaving 15 bases between them. Per the germline V gene, CDR1 is SEHNR and CDR2 is FQNEAQ (reference sequence). CDR3 residues: CASSLGRGQGETQYF. CDR3 DNA sequence: TGTGCCAGCAGCTTGGGCCGGGGGCAGGGAGAGACCCAGTACTTC.

Many counts were recorded for this clonotype. The chain is built from TRBV24-1 and TRBJ2-3; D unclear. The CDR3 sequence is 15 residues long. Germline V gene sequence: CDR1 KGHDR, CDR2 SFDVKD. Deletions cut 0 bases from V and 2 bases from J, with 8 bases between. The CDR3 is CATSDLRRTTDTQYF. The CDR3 nucleotides read TGTGCCACCAGTGATTTGCGGCGGACCACAGATACGCAGTATTTT.

This clonotype was counted a few times. This sequence joins TRBV7-2 and TRBJ2-3; tentatively, D is TRBD2 (6 bases). V lost 6 bases and J lost 2, with 15 bases in between. The V gene's germline CDR1 is SGHTA and CDR2 FQGNSA. The CDR3 contains 15 residues. The CDR3, as DNA: TGTGCCAGCAGGACGGGAGTAGTCTACACAGATACGCAGTATTTT. Amino acid sequence: CASRTGVVYTDTQYF.

The CDR3, as DNA: TGTGCCAGCAGCAGAACAACAGGGCATCCCCAGCATTTT. It codes for CASSRTTGHPQHF. The V and J genes are TRBV6-4 and TRBJ1-5, with a possible D match to TRBD1 (6 bases). The V end lost 6 bases, the J end lost 10 bases, and 16 bases lay between the germline ends. CDR3 length equals 13 residues. CDR1 MRHNA and CDR2 SNTAGT come from the germline V gene.

The rearrangement joins TRBV6-2 or TRBV6-3 to TRBJ2-1; 15 bases line up with TRBD2. The CDR3 is made up of 18 amino acids. Looked up from germline, CDR1 is MNHEY and CDR2 is SVGEGT. V gave up 2 bases and J gave up 9 bases; unmatched junction bases: 11. The CDR3 region is CASSYPGGTSGRYGEQFF. For the CDR3, the DNA is TGTGCCAGCAGTTACCCAGGTGGGACTAGCGGGAGGTACGGTGAGCAGTTCTTC.

The genes are TRBV5-6 and TRBJ1-6, with D possibly matching TRBD1 (6 bases). CDR1 SGHDT and CDR2 YYEEEE come from the germline V gene. Trimming cost V 7 bases and J 8 bases, with 22 bases left between them. This CDR3 is built from 16 residues. The CDR3 is CASESGTTWNDSPLHF. The DNA of the CDR3 is TGTGCCAGCGAATCCGGGACAACTTGGAACGATTCACCCCTCCACTTT.

The chain carries TRBV19 and TRBJ2-3, with D hard to call. The CDR3 is 14 residues long. Germline loops: CDR1 LNHDA, CDR2 SQIVND (reference sequence). V was shortened by 5 bases and J by 6 bases, with 15 bases between the two germline ends. CDR3 in amino acids: CASSRTDRHDTQYF. The CDR3 coding sequence is TGTGCCAGTAGTCGAACGGATCGGCATGATACGCAGTATTTT.